The TCR beta chain under discussion was sequenced for a study of blood T cell repertoires in COVID-19. Study context: The United States, Italy and Spain supplied acute and convalescent COVID-19 samples. Sources were T cells, B-cell-depleted T cells, or PBMCs; the material itself was cDNA or gDNA.

Per the germline V gene, CDR1 is MDHEN and CDR2 is SYDVKM. V was pared by 6 bases and J by 4 bases, with 6 bases between. The CDR3 totals 11 residues. This clone was detected only a few times. Source study methods: Amplifying reference gene primers gave estimates of nucleated cell counts. Method: immunoSEQ multiplex PCR; TCRdb's copy keeps in-frame clones and lacks some. Clonal size and the V and J genes are those of that table, whereas D and trimming came from the DNA. The sample yields 430,000 or so clones, about 88% seen once. Participants came from 20 to 25 US areas, aged roughly 18 to 90 years. What was sequenced was PBMCs or T cells enriched from blood (not recorded which). The TCR originated in a woman younger than 30 who had been exposed to COVID-19. The V and J genes are TRBV28 and TRBJ1-1; D gene uncertain. The CDR3 spells CASSPLTEAFF. DNA for the CDR3: TGTGCCAGCAGCCCCCTCACTGAAGCTTTCTTT.